This record covers a single T cell receptor beta chain. The same CDR3 can be traced to other DNA sequences in this sample. This record comes from a study of blood T cell repertoires in COVID-19. Across the whole study: PBMCs, B-cell-depleted T cells, or T cells were the source of the cDNA or gDNA that made up the material.

The CDR3 has 12 amino acids. With V trimmed by 5 bases and J by 4 bases, 1 base remained unmatched. Enrollment of patients from Seattle took place during active infection, with longitudinal follow-up. Data came from immunoSEQ multiplex PCR; TCRdb stores just in-frame clones and leaves some out. This sample has fewer than 650,000 clones, with around 90% found just once. The source material was peripheral blood. This sequence was found in a woman between 50 and 59 years old with COVID-19, enrolled during active disease. The J gene is TRBJ1-2, the V gene TRBV12-3 or TRBV12-4; 7 bases agree with TRBD1. CDR3 DNA: TGTGCCAGCAGTCGGACAGGCTATGGCTACACCTTC. It yields the protein CASSRTGYGYTF.